This TCR beta chain was identified during a study of T-cell memory formation after mild COVID-19. This clonotype was recorded a few times. V lost 4 bases and J lost 2, with 6 bases in between. The CDR3 totals 12 residues. Germline V gene sequence: CDR1 SGHKS, CDR2 YYEKEE (reference sequence). TCRalpha and TCRbeta libraries used 5'RACE with constant-segment primers and UMIs. TCRdb re-derived calls from the 5' RACE reads in MiXCR, one entry per CDR3 protein. This table has 40,000 to 60,000 distinct CDR3 sequences, approximately 7% appearing once. The TCR comes from a man between 18 and 29 years old who had mild COVID-19 (a few samples of this study predate the infection). Cell type and time point are not known. This chain connects TRBV5-5 to TRBJ1-2; D is unresolved. The material sequenced was PBMCs or a T cell subset sorted from them (not recorded which). CDR3 sequence (DNA): TGTGCCAGCAGCCGCGAGAACTATGGCTACACCTTC. This sequence encodes CASSRENYGYTF. The full variable domain, rest sourced from reference TRBV5-5 and TRBJ1-2, is DAGVTQSPTHLIKTRGQQVTLRCSPISGHKSVSWYQQVLGQGPQFIFQYYEKEERGRGNFPDRFSARQFPNYSSELNVNALLLGDSALYLCASSRENYGYTFGSGTRLTVV.